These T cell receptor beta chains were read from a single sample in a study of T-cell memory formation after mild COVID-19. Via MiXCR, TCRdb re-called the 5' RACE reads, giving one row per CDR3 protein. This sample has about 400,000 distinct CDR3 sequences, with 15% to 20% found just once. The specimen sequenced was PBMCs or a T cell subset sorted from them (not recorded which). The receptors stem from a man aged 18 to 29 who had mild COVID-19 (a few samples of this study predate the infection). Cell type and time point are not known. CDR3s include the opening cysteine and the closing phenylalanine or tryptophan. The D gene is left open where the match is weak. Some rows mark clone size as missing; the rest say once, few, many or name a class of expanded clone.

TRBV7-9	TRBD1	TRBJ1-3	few	CASSLGQGKGNTIYF	TGTGCCAGCAGCCTGGGACAGGGGAAAGGAAACACCATATATTTT
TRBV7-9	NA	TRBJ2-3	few	CASSLVRDGESTDTQYF	TGTGCCAGCAGCTTAGTCCGAGACGGCGAAAGCACAGATACGCAGTATTTT
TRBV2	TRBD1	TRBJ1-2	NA	CASSYTGGLPYYGYTF	TGTGCCAGCAGTTATACAGGGGGCCTCCCTTACTATGGCTACACCTTC
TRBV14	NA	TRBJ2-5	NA	CASSLASNQETQYF	TGTGCCAGCAGCCTTGCTAGCAACCAAGAGACCCAGTACTTC
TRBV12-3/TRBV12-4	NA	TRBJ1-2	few	CASSFPDSYGYTF	TGTGCCAGCAGTTTCCCGGACAGCTATGGCTACACCTTC
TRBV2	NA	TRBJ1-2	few	CASSDWYGYTF	TGTGCCAGCAGTGACTGGTATGGCTACACCTTC
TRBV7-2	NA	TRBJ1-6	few	CASSNRQVLVPLHF	TGTGCCAGCAGCAACAGACAAGTGCTCGTCCCCCTCCACTTT
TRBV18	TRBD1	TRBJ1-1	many	CASSPDRDTEAFF	TGTGCCAGCTCACCCGACAGGGACACTGAAGCTTTCTTT
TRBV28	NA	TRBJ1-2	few	CASSGPVSNYGYTF	TGTGCCAGCTCAGGACCAGTCTCAAACTATGGCTACACCTTC
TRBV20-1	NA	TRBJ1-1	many	CSAAQGGTEAFF	TGCAGTGCAGCACAGGGAGGGACTGAAGCTTTCTTT
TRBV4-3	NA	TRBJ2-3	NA	CASSLMGQTDTQYF	TGCGCCAGCAGCCTCATGGGTCAAACAGATACGCAGTATTTT
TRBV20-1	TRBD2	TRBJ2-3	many	CSAAGTSGDTQYF	TGCAGTGCTGCCGGGACTAGCGGGGATACGCAGTATTTT
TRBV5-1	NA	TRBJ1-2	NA	CASSLGALANYGYTF	TGCGCCAGCAGCTTGGGAGCCTTAGCTAACTATGGCTACACCTTC